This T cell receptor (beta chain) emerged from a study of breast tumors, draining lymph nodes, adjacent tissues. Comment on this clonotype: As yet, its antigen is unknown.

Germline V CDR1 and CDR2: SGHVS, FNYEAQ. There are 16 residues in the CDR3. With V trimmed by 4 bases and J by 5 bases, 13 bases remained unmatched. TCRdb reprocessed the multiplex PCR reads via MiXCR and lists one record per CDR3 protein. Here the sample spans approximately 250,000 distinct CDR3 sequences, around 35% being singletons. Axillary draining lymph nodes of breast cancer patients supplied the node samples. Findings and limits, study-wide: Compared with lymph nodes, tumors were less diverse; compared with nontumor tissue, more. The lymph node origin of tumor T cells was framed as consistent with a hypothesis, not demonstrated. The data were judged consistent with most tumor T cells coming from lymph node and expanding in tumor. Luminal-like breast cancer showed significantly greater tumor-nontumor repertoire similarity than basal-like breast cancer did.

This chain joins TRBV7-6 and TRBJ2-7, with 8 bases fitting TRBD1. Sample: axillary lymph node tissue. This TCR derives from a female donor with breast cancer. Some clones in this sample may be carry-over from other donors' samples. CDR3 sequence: CASSCFGQGRSDEQYF. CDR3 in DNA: TGTGCCAGCAGCTGCTTCGGACAGGGAAGATCGGACGAGCAGTACTTC.